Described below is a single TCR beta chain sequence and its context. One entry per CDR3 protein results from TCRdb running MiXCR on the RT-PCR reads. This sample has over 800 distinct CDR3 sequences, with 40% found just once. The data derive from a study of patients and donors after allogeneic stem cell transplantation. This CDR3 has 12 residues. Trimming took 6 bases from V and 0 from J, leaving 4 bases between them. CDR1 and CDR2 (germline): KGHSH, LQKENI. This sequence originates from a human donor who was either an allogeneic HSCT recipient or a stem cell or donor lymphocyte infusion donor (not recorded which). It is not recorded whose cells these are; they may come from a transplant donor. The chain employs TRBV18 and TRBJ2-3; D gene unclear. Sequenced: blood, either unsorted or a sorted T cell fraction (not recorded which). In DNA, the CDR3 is TGTGCCAGCTCGGACAGCACAGATACGCAGTATTTT. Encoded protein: CASSDSTDTQYF.